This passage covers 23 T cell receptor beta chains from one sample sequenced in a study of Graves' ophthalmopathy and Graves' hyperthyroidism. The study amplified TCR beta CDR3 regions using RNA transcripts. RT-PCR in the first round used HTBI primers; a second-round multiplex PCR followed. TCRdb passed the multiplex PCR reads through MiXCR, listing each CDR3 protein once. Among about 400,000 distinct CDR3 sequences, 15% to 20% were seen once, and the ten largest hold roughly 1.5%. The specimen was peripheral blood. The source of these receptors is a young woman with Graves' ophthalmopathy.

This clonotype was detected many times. The CDR3 is CASSPGWSYGYTF. The CDR3 coding sequence is TGTGCCAGCAGCCCCGGTTGGTCTTATGGCTACACCTTC. The chain carries TRBV6-2 or TRBV6-3 and TRBJ1-2; D gene uncertain. The CDR3 is 13 residues long. Per the germline V gene, CDR1 is MNHEY and CDR2 is SVGEGT. V lost 6 bases, J lost 5 bases, and 13 bases lay in between.

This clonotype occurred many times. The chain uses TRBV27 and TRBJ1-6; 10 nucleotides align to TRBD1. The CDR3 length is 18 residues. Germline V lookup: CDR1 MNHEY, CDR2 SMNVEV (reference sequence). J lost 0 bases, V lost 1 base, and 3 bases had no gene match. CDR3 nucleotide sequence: TGTGCCAGCAGTTTATGGGACAGGGGACCCTCCTATAATTCACCCCTCCACTTT. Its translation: CASSLWDRGPSYNSPLHF.

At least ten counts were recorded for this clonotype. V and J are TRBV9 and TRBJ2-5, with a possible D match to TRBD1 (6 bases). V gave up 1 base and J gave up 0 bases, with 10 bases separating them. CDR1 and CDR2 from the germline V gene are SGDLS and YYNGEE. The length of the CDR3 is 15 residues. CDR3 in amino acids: CASSVTGFYQETQYF. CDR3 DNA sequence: TGTGCCAGCAGCGTAACAGGGTTTTACCAAGAGACCCAGTACTTC.

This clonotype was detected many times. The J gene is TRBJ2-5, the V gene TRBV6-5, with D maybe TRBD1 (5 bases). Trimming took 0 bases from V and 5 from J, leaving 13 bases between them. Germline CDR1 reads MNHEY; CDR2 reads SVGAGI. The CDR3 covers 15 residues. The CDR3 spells CASSYSFSGLETQYF. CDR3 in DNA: TGTGCCAGCAGTTACTCGTTTTCAGGGTTGGAGACCCAGTACTTC.

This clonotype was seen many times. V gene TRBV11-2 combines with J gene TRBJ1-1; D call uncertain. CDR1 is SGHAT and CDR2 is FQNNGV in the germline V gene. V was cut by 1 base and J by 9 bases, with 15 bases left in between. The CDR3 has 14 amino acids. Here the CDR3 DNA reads TGTGCCAGCAGCTTAGCCCCTGGGGTGATCAAAGCTTTCTTT. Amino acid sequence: CASSLAPGVIKAFF.

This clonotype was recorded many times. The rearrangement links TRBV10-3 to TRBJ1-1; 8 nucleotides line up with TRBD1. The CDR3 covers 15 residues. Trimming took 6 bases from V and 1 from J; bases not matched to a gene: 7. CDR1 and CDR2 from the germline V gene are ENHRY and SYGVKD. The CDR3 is CAIRGTGGKNTEAFF. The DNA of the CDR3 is TGTGCCATCAGAGGTACAGGGGGGAAGAACACTGAAGCTTTCTTT.

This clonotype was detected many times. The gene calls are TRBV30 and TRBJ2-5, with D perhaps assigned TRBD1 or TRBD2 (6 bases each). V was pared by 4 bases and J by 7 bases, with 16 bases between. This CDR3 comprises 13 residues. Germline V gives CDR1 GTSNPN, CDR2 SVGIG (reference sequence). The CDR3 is CAWNKGGSGTQYF. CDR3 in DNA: TGTGCCTGGAACAAGGGGGGTTCAGGGACCCAGTACTTC.

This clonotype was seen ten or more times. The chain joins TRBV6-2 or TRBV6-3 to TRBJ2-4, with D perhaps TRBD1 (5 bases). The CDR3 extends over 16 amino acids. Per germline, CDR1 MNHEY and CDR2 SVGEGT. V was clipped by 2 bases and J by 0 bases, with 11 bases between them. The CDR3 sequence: CASSYLGAEAKNIQYF. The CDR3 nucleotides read TGTGCCAGCAGTTACCTAGGGGCCGAAGCCAAAAACATTCAGTACTTC.

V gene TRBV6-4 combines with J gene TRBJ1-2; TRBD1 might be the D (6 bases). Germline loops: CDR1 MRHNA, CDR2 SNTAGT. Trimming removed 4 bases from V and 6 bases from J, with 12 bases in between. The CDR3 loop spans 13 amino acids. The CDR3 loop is CASSGTGNDGYTF. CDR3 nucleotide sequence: TGTGCCAGCAGTGGTACAGGGAATGATGGCTACACCTTC.

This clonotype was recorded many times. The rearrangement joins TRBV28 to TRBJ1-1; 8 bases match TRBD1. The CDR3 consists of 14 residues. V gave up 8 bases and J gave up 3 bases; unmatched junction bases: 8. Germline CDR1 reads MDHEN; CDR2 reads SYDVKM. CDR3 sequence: CASADRVRDTEAFF. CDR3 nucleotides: TGTGCCAGCGCGGACAGGGTTAGAGACACTGAAGCTTTCTTT. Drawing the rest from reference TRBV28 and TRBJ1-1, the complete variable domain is DVKVTQSSRYLVKRTGEKVFLECVQDMDHENMFWYRQDPGLGLRLIYFSYDVKMKEKGDIPEGYSVSREKKERFSLILESASTNQTSMYLCASADRVRDTEAFFGQGTRLTVV.

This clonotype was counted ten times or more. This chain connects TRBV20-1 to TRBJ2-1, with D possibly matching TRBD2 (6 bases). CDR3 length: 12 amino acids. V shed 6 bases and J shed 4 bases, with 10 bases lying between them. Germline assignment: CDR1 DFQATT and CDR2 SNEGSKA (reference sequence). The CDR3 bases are TGCAGTGCCTTCGGGAGTTACAATGAGCAGTTCTTC. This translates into CSAFGSYNEQFF.

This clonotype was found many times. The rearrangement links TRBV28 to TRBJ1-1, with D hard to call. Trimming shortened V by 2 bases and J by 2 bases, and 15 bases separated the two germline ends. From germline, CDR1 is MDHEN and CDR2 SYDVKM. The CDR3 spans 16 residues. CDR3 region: CASSLRVGQFNTEAFF. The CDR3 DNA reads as TGTGCCAGCAGTTTAAGGGTAGGGCAGTTCAACACTGAAGCTTTCTTT.

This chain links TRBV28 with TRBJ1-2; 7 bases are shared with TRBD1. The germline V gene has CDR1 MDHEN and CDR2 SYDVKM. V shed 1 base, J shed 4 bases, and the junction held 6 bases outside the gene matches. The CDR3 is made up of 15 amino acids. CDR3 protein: CASSLSAGGIYGYTF. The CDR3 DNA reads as TGTGCCAGCAGTTTATCGGCAGGGGGGATCTATGGCTACACCTTC.

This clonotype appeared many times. CDR3 DNA sequence: TGTGCCAGCAGCTTAGAGGGGGGCAGACCCGACTACGAGCAGTACTTC. As protein: CASSLEGGRPDYEQYF. The chain recombines TRBV11-2 with TRBJ2-7; D may be TRBD1 or TRBD2 (6 bases each). This CDR3 comprises 16 residues. V lost 0 bases and J 3 bases, leaving 15 bases between the germline ends. CDR1 and CDR2 from the germline V gene are SGHAT and FQNNGV.

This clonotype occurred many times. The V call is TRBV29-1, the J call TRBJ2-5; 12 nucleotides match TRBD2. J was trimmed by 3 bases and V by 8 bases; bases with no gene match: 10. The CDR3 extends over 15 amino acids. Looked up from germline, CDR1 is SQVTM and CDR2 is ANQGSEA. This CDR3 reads CSSRVRTSGEETQYF. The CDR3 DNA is TGCAGCTCCCGCGTCAGGACTAGCGGGGAAGAGACCCAGTACTTC.

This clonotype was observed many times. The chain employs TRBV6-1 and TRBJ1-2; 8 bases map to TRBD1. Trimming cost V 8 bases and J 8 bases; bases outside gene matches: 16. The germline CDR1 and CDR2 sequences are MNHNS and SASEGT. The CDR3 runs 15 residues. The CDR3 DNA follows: TGTGCCAGCGGTGGAATAGCCAGGGGGCGTGGGGGCTACACCTTC. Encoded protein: CASGGIARGRGGYTF.

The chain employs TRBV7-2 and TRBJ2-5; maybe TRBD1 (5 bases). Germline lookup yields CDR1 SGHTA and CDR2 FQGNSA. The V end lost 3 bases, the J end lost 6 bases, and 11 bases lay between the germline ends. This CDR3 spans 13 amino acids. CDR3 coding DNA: TGTGCCAGCAGCTTTCCCAGGGTAAAGACCCAGTACTTC. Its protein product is CASSFPRVKTQYF.

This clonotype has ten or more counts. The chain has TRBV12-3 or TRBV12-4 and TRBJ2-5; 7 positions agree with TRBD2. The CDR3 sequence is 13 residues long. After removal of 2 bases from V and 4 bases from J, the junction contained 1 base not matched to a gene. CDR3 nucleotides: TGTGCCAGCAGTTTAATAGCGGGAGAGACCCAGTACTTC. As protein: CASSLIAGETQYF.

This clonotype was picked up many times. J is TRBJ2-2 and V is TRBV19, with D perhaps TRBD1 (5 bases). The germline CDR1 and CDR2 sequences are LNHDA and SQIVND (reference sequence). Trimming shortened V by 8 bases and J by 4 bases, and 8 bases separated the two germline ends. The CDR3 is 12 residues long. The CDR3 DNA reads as TGTGCCAGTTACAGGTTCACCGGGGAGCTGTTTTTT. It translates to CASYRFTGELFF.

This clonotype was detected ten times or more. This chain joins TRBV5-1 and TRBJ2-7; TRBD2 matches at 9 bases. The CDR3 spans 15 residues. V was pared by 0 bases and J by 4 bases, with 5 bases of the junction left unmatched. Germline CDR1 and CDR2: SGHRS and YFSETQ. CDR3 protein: CASSLGIAGVYEQYF. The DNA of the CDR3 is TGCGCCAGCAGCTTGGGGATAGCGGGAGTGTACGAGCAGTACTTC. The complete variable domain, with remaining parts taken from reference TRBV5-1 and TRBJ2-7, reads KAGVTQTPRYLIKTRGQQVTLSCSPISGHRSVSWYQQTPGQGLQFLFEYFSETQRNKGNFPGRFSGRQFSNSRSEMNVSTLELGDSALYLCASSLGIAGVYEQYFGPGTRLTVT.

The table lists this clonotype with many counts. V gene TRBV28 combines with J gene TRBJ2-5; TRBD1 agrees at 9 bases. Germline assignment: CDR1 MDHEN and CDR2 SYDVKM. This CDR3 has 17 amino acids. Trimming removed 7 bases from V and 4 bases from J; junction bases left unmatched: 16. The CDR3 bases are TGTGCCAGCACCCGACCGGGACAGGGTGTGTTGTTAGAGACCCAGTACTTC. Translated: CASTRPGQGVLLETQYF.

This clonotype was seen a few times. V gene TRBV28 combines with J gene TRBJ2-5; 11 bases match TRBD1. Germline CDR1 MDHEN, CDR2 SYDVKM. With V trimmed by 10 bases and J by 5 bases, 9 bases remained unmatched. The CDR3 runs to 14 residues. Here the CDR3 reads CAITGTGGSETQYF. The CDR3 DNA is TGTGCCATTACCGGGACAGGGGGTTCGGAGACCCAGTACTTC.

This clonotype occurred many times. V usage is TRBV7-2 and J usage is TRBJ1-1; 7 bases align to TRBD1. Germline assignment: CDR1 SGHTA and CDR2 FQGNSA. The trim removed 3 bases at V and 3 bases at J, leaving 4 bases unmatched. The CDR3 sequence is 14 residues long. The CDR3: CASSLTGIYTEAFF. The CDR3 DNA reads TGTGCCAGCAGCTTGACAGGGATTTACACTGAAGCTTTCTTT.